Below are 3 T cell receptor beta chains sequenced from a single sample in a study of blood T cell repertoires in COVID-19. Some clones are missing from TCRdb's copy, which holds only in-frame ones; the method was immunoSEQ multiplex PCR. The table records roughly 77,000 clones, approximately 90% of them present only once. Sequencing input: peripheral blood. All receptors come from a man over 45 with active COVID-19.

Only a few counts were recorded for this clone. The rearrangement uses TRBV7-9 and TRBJ2-5; 8 bases are shared with TRBD1. Looked up from germline, CDR1 is SEHNR and CDR2 is FQNEAQ (reference sequence). CDR3 size: 15 residues. Unmatched junction bases numbered 6, after V lost 1 base and J lost 5 bases. CDR3 protein: CASSLGTGYSETQYF. The CDR3 region has the DNA TGTGCCAGCAGCTTAGGGACAGGGTATAGCGAGACCCAGTACTTC.

The V call is TRBV3-1 (or the pseudogene TRBV3-2), the J call TRBJ1-1; 9 bases fit TRBD1. CDR3 length: 13 residues. The V and J ends lost 3 bases and 8 bases, in that order; junction bases with no gene match: 4. CDR1 and CDR2 from the germline V gene are LGHDT and YNNKEL (reference sequence). The CDR3 sequence is CASSHRQGVEAFF. The CDR3 DNA is TGTGCCAGCAGCCATCGACAGGGGGTAGAAGCTTTCTTT.

The J gene is TRBJ2-2, the V gene TRBV11-2; 10 bases agree with TRBD2. The CDR3 is 18 amino acids. Germline assignment: CDR1 SGHAT and CDR2 FQNNGV. The V gene end was trimmed by 5 bases and the J gene end by 4 bases; junction bases not matched to a gene: 13. The CDR3 is CASSRLQAGGRGTGELFF. The CDR3 DNA follows: TGTGCCAGCAGCCGGCTCCAAGCGGGGGGGCGTGGCACCGGGGAGCTGTTTTTT.